The clone carrying this T cell receptor beta chain has just one count. This could be a read error, since a much larger clone is one nucleotide away. The library was built from roughly 400 ng RNA with molecular barcoded adaptors for alpha/delta and beta/gamma chains. TCRdb called the reads again in MiXCR, with one record for every CDR3 protein. The table lists 37,000 or so distinct CDR3 sequences, roughly 13% of them singletons, with around 36% in the top ten. The sample is drawn from a study of read filtering for tumor transcriptome and immune sequencing. Study-level background: By R-ISS, stages I, II and III held around 8, 15 and 7 patients.

At the time of active disease, bone marrow was collected from every patient. CDR3 length: 10 residues. Per germline, CDR1 SGHTA and CDR2 FQGNSA. V shed 1 base and J shed 13 bases, with 5 bases lying between them. The chain combines TRBV7-2 with TRBJ2-1; no reliable D call. This sequence was found in a donor at least 40 years old with multiple myeloma. Sequencing was done on a sample of a population of CD138-negative cells sorted from bone marrow. The CDR3 region has the DNA TGTGCCAGCAGCTTAGAGACCCAGTTCTTC. This translates into CASSLETQFF. The full variable domain, in which reference TRBV7-2 and TRBJ2-1 provide the parts outside the CDR3, is GAGVSQSPSNKVTEKGKDVELRCDPISGHTALYWYRQSLGQGLEFLIYFQGNSAPDKSGLPSDRFSAERTGGSVSTLTIQRTQQEDSAVYLCASSLETQFFGPGTRLTVL.